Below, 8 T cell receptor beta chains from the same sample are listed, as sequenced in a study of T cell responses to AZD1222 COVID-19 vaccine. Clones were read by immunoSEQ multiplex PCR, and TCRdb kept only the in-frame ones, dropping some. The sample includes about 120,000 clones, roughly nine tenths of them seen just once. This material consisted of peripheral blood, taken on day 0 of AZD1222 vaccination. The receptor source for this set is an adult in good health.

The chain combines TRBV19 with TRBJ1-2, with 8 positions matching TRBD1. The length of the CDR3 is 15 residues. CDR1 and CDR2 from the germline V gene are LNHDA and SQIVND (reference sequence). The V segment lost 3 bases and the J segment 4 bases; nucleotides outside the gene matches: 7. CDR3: CASSIDRGEGYGYTF. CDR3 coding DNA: TGTGCCAGTAGTATCGACAGGGGAGAGGGCTATGGCTACACCTTC.

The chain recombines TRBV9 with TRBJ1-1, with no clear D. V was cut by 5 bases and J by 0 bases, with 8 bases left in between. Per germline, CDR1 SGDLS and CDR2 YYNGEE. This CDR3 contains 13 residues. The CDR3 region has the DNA TGTGCCAGCAGTGCCGGGGTGAACACTGAAGCTTTCTTT. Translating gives CASSAGVNTEAFF.

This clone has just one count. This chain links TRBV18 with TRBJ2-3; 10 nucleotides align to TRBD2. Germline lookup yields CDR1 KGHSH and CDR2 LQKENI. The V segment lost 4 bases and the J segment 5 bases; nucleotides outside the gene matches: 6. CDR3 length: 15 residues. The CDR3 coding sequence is TGTGCCAGCTCACTCCTAGCGGGGGCCGTAGATACGCAGTATTTT. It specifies CASSLLAGAVDTQYF.

CDR3 residues: CASSEGQGWARQFF. The CDR3 DNA sequence: TGTGCCAGCAGCGAGGGACAGGGGTGGGCAAGGCAGTTCTTC. This chain joins TRBV9 and TRBJ2-1, with TRBD1 identical over 10 bases. Germline CDR1 reads SGDLS; CDR2 reads YYNGEE. V was clipped by 3 bases and J by 12 bases; unmatched bases: 9. The CDR3 spans 14 residues.

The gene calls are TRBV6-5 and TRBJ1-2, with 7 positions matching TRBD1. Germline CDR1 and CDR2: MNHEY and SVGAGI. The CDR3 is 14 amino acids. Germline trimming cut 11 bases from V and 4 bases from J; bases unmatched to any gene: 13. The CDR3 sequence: CAATGTAISYGYTF. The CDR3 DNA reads TGTGCCGCAACCGGGACAGCTATTTCCTATGGCTACACCTTC.

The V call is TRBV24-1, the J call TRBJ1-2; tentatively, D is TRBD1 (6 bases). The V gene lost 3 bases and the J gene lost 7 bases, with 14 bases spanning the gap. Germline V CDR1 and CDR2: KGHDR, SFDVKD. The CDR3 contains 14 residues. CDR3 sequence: CATSDPTGRGGYTF. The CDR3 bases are TGTGCCACCAGTGATCCCACAGGGAGGGGTGGCTACACCTTC.

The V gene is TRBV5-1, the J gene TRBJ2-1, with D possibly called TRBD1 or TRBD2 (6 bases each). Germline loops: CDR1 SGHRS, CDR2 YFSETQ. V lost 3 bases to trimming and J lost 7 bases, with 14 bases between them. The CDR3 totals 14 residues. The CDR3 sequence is CASSSYRGQNEQFF. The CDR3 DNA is TGCGCCAGCAGCTCGTACCGGGGGCAGAATGAGCAGTTCTTC.

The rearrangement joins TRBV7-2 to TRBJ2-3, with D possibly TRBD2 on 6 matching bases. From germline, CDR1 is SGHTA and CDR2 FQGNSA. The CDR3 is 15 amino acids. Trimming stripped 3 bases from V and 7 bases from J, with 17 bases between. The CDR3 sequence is CASSLFSGTVYTQYF. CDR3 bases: TGTGCCAGCAGCTTGTTTAGCGGTACCGTCTATACGCAGTATTTT.